The T cell receptor (beta chain) under discussion was sequenced for a study of T cells in Graves' hyperthyroidism and ophthalmopathy. Amplified regions were TCR beta CDR3 sequences from RNA transcripts. The HTBI primer set drove a first-round RT-PCR of the TCR CDR3. TCRdb ran MiXCR on the multiplex PCR reads and lists one entry per CDR3 protein. The repertoire holds 370,000 or so distinct CDR3 sequences, with 20% to 25% as singletons. Researchers defined stable Graves' hyperthyroidism as no ophthalmopathy progression within 18 months. Clinicians diagnosed patients from clinical symptoms, serum thyroxine and TRAb, thyroid ultrasound and orbital computed tomography. The PBMCs were sourced from fresh peripheral blood (approximately 9.6 ml). Germline-derived CDR1 and CDR2 are MNHEY and SMNVEV (reference sequence). CDR3 length: 13 amino acids. V shed 5 bases and J 7 bases; nucleotides not matched to a gene: 6.

This clonotype was recorded at least ten times. Its antigen is as yet unknown. Findings and limits, study-wide: Stable hyperthyroidism was told apart from ophthalmopathy by a model built on 13 V-J features.

The chain uses TRBV27 and TRBJ1-1; 8 bases are a match to TRBD1. This clonotype originated in a man aged 45-60 years with Graves' hyperthyroidism. Specimen: blood. In DNA, the CDR3 is TGTGCCAGCAGTCCCCGGGACAGGTATGAAGCTTTCTTT. Its protein product is CASSPRDRYEAFF.